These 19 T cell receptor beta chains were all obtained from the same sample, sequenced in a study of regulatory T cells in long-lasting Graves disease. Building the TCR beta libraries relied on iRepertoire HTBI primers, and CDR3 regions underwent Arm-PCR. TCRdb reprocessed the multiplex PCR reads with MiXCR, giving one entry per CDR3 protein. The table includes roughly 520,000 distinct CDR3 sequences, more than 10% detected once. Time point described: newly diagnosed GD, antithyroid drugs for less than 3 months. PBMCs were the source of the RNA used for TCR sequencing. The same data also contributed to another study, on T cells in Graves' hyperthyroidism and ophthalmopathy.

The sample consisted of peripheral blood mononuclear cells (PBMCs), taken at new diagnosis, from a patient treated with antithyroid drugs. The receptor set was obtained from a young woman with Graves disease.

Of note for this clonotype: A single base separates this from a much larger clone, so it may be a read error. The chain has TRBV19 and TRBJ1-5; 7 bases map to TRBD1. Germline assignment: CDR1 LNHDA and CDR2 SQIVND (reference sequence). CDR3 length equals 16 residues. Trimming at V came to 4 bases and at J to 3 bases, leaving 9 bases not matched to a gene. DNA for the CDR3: TGTGCCAGTAGTACTCCCGAGGGACAGCTCAATCAGCCCCAGCATTTT. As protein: CASSTPEGQLNQPQHF.

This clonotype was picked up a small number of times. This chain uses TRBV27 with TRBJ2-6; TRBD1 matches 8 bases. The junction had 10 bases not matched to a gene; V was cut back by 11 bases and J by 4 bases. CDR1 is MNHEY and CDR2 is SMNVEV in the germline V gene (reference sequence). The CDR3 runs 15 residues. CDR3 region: CAGKQGVYGANVLTF. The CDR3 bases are TGTGCCGGCAAACAGGGGGTGTACGGGGCCAACGTCCTGACTTTC.

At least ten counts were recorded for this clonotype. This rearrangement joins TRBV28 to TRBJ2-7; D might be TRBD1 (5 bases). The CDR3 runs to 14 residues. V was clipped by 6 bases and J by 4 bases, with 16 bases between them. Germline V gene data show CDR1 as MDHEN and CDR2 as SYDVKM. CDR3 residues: CASSPPGQWYEQYF. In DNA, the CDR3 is TGTGCCAGCAGCCCCCCAGGGCAATGGTACGAGCAGTACTTC.

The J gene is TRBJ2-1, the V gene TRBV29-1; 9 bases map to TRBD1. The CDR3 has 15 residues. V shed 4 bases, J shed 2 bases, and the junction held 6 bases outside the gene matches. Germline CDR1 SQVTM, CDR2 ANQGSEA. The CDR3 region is CSVGGTGSPYNEQFF. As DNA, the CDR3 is TGCAGCGTTGGCGGGACAGGGTCCCCCTACAATGAGCAGTTCTTC.

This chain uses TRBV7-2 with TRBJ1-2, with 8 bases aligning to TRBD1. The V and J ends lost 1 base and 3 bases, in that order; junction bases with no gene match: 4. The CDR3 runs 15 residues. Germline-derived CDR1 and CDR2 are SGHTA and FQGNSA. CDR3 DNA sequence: TGTGCCAGCAGCTTAGTATCAGGGGGCCACTATGGCTACACCTTC. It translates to CASSLVSGGHYGYTF.

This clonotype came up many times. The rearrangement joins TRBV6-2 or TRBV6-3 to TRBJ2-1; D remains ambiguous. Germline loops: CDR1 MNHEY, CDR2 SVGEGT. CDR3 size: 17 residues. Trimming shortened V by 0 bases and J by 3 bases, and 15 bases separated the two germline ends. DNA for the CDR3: TGTGCCAGCAGTTACTCGAAGGGCGTAATAGGCTACAATGAGCAGTTCTTC. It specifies CASSYSKGVIGYNEQFF.

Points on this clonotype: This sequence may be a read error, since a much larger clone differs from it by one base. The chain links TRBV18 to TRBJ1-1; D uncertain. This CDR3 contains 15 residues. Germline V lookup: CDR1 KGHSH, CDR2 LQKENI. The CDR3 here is CASSPAGRGGTETFF. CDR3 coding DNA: TGTGCCAGCTCACCAGCGGGTCGGGGAGGCACTGAAACTTTCTTT.

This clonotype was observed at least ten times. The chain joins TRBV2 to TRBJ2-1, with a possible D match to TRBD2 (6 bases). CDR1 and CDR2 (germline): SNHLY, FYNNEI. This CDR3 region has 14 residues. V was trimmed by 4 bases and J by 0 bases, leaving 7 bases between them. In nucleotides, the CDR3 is TGTGCCAGCAGTGGCGGGAACTCCTACAATGAGCAGTTCTTC. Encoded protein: CASSGGNSYNEQFF.

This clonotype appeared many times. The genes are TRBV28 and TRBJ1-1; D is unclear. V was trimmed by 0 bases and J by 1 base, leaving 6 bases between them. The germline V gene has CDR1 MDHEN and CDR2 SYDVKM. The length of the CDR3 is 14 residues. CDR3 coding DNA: TGTGCCAGCAGTTTATGGCGAGGGAACACTGAAGCTTTCTTT. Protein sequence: CASSLWRGNTEAFF. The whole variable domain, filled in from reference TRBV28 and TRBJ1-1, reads DVKVTQSSRYLVKRTGEKVFLECVQDMDHENMFWYRQDPGLGLRLIYFSYDVKMKEKGDIPEGYSVSREKKERFSLILESASTNQTSMYLCASSLWRGNTEAFFGQGTRLTVV.

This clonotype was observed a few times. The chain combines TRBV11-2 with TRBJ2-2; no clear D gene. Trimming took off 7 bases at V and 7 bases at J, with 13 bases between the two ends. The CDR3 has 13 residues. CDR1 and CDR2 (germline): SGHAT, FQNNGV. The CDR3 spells CASTIGVYGELFF. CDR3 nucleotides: TGTGCCAGCACGATTGGGGTGTACGGGGAGCTGTTTTTT. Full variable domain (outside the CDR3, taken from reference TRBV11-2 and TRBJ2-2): EAGVAQSPRYKIIEKRQSVAFWCNPISGHATLYWYQQILGQGPKLLIQFQNNGVVDDSQLPKDRFSAERLKGVDSTLKIQPAKLEDSAVYLCASTIGVYGELFFGEGSRLTVL.

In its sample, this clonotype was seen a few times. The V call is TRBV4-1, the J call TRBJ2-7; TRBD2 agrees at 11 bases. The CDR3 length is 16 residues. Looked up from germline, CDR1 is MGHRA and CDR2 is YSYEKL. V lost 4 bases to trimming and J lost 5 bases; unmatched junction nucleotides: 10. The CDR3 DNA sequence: TGCGCCAGCAGCCGAGGGGCTAGCGGGAGGAAAAACGAGCAGTACTTC. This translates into CASSRGASGRKNEQYF.

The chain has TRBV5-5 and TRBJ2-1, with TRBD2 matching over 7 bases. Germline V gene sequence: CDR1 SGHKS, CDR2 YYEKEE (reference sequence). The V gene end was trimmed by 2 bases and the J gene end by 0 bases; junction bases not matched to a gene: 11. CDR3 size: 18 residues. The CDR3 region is CASSFRGESGVSYNEQFF. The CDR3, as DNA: TGTGCCAGCAGCTTTCGGGGGGAGTCTGGGGTCTCCTACAATGAGCAGTTCTTC.

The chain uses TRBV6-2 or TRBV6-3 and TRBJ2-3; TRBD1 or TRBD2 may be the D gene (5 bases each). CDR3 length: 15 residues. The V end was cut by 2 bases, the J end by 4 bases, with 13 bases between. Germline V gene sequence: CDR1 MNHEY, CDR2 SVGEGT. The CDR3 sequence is CASSYGARAPDTQYF. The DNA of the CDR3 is TGTGCCAGCAGTTACGGGGCGCGGGCTCCAGATACGCAGTATTTT.

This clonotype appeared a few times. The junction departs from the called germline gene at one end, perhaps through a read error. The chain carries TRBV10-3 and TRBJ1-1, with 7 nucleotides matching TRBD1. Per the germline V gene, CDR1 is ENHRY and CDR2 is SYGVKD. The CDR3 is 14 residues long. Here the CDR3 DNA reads TGTGCCATCAAAGGGACAGTTATGAACACTGAGGCTTTCTTT. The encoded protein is CAIKGTVMNTEAFF.

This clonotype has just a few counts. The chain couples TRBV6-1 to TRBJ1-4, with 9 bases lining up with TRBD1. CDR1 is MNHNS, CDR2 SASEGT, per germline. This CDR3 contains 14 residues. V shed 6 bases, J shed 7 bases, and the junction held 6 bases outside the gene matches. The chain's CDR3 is CASRTQGAGEKLFF. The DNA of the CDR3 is TGTGCCAGCAGGACACAGGGGGCGGGTGAAAAACTGTTTTTT.

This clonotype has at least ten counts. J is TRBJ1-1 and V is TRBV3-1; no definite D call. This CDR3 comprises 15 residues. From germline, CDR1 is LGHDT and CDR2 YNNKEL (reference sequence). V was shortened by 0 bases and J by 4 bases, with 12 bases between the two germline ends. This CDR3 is CASSQDFSAVTEAFF. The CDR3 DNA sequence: TGTGCCAGCAGCCAAGACTTTTCAGCAGTCACTGAAGCTTTCTTT. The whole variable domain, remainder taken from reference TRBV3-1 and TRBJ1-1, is DTAVSQTPKYLVTQMGNDKSIKCEQNLGHDTMYWYKQDSKKFLKIMFSYNNKELIINETVPNRFSPKSPDKAHLNLHINSLELGDSAVYFCASSQDFSAVTEAFFGQGTRLTVV.

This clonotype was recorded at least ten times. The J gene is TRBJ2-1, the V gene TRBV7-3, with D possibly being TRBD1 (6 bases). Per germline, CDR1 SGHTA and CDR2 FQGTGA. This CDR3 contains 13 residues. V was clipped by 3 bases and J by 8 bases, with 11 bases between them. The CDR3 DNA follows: TGTGCCAGCAGCTTGGGGGCGCGGGATGAGCAGTTCTTC. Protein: CASSLGARDEQFF. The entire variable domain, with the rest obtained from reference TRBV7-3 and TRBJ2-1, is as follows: GAGVSQTPSNKVTEKGKYVELRCDPISGHTALYWYRQSLGQGPEFLIYFQGTGAADDSGLPNDRFFAVRPEGSVSTLKIQRTERGDSAVYLCASSLGARDEQFFGPGTRLTVL.

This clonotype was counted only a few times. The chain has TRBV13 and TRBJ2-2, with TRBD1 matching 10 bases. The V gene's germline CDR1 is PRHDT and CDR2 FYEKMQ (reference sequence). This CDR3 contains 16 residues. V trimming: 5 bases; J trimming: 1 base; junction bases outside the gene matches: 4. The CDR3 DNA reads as TGTGCCAGCAGCCCGGGGGACAGGGGGAACACCGGGGAGCTGTTTTTT. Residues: CASSPGDRGNTGELFF.

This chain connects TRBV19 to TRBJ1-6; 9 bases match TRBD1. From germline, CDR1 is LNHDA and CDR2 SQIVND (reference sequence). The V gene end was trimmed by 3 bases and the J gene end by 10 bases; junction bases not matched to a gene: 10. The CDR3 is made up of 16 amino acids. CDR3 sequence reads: CASSIHGTGFDSPLHF. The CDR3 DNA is TGTGCCAGTAGTATCCATGGGACAGGGTTTGACTCACCCCTCCACTTT.